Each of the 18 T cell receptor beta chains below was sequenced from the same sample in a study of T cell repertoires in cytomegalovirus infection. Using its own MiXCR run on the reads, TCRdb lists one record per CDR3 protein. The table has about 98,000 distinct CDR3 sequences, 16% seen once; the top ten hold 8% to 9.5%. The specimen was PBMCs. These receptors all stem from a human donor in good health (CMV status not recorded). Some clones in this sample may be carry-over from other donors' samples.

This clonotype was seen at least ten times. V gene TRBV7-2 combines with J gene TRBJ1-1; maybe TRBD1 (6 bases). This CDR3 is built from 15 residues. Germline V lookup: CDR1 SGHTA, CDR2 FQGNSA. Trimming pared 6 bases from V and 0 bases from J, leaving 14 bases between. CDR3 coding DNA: TGTGCCAGCAGGGTGATACAGGGTGTGAACACTGAAGCTTTCTTT. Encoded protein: CASRVIQGVNTEAFF.

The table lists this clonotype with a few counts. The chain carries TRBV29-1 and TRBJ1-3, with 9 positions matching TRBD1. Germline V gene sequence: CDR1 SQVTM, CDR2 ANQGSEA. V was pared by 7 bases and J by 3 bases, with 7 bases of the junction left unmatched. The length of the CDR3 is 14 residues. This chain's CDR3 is CSGRTGGGGNTIYF. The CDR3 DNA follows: TGCAGCGGACGAACAGGGGGCGGTGGAAACACCATATATTTT.

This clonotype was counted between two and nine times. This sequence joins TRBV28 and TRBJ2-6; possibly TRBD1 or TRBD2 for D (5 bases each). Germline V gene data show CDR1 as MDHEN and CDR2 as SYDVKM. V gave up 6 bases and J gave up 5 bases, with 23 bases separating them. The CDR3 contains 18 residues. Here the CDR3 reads CASSWAGTGPAWANVLTF. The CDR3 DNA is TGTGCCAGCAGCTGGGCGGGTACAGGACCCGCCTGGGCCAACGTCCTGACTTTC.

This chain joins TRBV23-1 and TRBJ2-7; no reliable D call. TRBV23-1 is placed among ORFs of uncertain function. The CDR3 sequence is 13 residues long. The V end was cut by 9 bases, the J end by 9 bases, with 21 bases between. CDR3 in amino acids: CASGQVPINGQYF. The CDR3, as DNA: TGCGCCAGTGGGCAGGTACCTATAAACGGGCAGTACTTC.

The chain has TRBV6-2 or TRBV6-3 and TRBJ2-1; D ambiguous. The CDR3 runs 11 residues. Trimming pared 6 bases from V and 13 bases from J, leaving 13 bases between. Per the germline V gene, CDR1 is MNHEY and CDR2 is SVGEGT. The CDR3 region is CASSAGPGQFF. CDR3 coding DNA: TGTGCCAGCAGCGCCGGGCCAGGCCAGTTCTTC.

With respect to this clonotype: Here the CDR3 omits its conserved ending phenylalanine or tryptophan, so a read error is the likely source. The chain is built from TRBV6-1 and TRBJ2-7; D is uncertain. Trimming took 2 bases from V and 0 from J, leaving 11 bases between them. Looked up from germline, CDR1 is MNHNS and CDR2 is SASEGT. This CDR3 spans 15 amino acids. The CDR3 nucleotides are TGTGCCAGCAGTGAAATGACGGTGAGCTCCTACGAGCAGTACTCC. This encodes CASSEMTVSSYEQYS.

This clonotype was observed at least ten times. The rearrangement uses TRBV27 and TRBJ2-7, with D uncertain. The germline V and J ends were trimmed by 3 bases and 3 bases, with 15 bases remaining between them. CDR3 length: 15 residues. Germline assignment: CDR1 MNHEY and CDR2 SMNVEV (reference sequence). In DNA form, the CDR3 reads TGTGCCAGCAGTTTCCCGGATCGTATCCGCTACGAGCAGTACTTC. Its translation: CASSFPDRIRYEQYF.

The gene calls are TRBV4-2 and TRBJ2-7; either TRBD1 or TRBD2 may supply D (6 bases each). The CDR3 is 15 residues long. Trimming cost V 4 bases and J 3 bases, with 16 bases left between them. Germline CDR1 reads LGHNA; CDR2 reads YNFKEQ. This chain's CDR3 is CASSRSGAGGYEQYF. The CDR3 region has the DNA TGTGCCAGCAGCCGATCGGGGGCCGGTGGCTACGAGCAGTACTTC.

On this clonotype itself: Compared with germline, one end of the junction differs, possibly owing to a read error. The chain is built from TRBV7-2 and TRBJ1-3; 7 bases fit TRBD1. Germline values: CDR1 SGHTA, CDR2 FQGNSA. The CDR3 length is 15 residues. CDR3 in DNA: TGTGCCAGCAGCTCTCGACAGGGAGCTGGAAACTCCATATATTTT. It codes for CASSSRQGAGNSIYF. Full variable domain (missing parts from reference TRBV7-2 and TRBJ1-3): GAGVSQSPSNKVTEKGKDVELRCDPISGHTALYWYRQSLGQGLEFLIYFQGNSAPDKSGLPSDRFSAERTGGSVSTLTIQRTQQEDSAVYLCASSSRQGAGNSIYFGEGSWLTVV.

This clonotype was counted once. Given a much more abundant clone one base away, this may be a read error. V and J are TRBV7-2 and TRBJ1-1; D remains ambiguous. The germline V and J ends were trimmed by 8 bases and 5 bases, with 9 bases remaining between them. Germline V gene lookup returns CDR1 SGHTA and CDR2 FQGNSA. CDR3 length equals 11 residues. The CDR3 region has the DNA TGTGCCAGCCATGGGGAAACTGAAGCTTTCTTT. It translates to CASHGETEAFF. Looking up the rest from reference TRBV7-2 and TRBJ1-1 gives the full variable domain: GAGVSQSPSNKVTEKGKDVELRCDPISGHTALYWYRQSLGQGLEFLIYFQGNSAPDKSGLPSDRFSAERTGGSVSTLTIQRTQQEDSAVYLCASHGETEAFFGQGTRLTVV.

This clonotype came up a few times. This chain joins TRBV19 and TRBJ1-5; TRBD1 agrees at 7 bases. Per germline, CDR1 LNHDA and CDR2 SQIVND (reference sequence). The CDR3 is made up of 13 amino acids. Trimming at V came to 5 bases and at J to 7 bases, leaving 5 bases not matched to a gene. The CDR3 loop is CASSPTGKQPQHF. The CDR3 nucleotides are TGTGCCAGTAGTCCGACAGGGAAGCAGCCCCAGCATTTT.

The CDR3 region has the DNA TGTGCCAGCAGCGACAGGGGGCGGACCGGGGAGCTGTTTTTT. Translated: CASSDRGRTGELFF. The chain is built from TRBV7-3 and TRBJ2-2; 10 bases map to TRBD1. V lost 5 bases, J lost 5 bases, and 2 bases stayed unmatched. This CDR3 has 14 residues. In germline, CDR1 is SGHTA, CDR2 FQGTGA. The variable domain in full, with the rest retrieved from reference TRBV7-3 and TRBJ2-2, is GAGVSQTPSNKVTEKGKYVELRCDPISGHTALYWYRQSLGQGPEFLIYFQGTGAADDSGLPNDRFFAVRPEGSVSTLKIQRTERGDSAVYLCASSDRGRTGELFFGEGSRLTVL.

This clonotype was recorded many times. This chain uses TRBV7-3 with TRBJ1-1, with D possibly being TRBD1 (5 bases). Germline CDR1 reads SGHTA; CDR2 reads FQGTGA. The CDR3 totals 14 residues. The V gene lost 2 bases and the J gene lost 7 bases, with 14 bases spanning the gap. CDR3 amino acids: CASSLGAAWSEAFF. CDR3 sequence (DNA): TGTGCCAGCAGCTTAGGGGCAGCATGGAGTGAAGCTTTCTTT.

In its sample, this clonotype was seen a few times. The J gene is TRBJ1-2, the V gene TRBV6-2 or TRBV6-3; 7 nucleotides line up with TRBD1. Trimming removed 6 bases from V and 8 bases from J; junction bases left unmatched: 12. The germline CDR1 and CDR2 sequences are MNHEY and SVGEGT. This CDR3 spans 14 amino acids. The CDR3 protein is CASSRQGPGGGYTF. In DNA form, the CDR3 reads TGTGCCAGCAGCAGACAGGGCCCAGGCGGCGGCTACACCTTC.

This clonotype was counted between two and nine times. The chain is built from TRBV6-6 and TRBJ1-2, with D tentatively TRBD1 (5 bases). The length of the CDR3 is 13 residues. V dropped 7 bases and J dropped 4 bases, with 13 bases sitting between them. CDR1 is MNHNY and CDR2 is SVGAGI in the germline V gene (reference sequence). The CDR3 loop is CASIPGGGYGYTF. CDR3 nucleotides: TGTGCCAGCATACCTGGGGGGGGCTATGGCTACACCTTC.

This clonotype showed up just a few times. In nucleotides, the CDR3 is TGTGCCAGCAGTTCTCCGAGCAATCAGCCCCAGCATTTT. The encoded protein is CASSSPSNQPQHF. This chain uses TRBV6-2 or TRBV6-3 with TRBJ1-5, with D hard to call. The CDR3 contains 13 residues. Looked up from germline, CDR1 is MNHEY and CDR2 is SVGEGT. Trimming took 4 bases from V and 1 from J, leaving 5 bases between them.

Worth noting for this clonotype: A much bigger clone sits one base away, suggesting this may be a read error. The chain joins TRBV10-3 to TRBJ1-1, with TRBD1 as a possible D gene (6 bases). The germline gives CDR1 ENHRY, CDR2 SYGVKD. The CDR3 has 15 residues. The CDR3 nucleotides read TGTGCCATCAAGGGTGAGGGGGGGATTGGCACTGAAGCTCTCTTT. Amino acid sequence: CAIKGEGGIGTEALF.

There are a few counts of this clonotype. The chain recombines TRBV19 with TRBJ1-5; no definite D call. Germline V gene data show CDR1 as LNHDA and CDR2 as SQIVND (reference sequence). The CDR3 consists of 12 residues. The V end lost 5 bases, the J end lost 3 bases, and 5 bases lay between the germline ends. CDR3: CASSSINQPQHF. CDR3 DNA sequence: TGTGCCAGTAGTTCGATCAATCAGCCCCAGCATTTT. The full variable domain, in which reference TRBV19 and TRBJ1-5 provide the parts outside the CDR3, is DGGITQSPKYLFRKEGQNVTLSCEQNLNHDAMYWYRQDPGQGLRLIYYSQIVNDFQKGDIAEGYSVSREKKESFPLTVTSAQKNPTAFYLCASSSINQPQHFGDGTRLSIL.